The 32 T cell receptor beta chains given below trace back to one sample, sequenced in a study of T cells after yellow fever vaccination. TCRdb called the 5' RACE reads again in MiXCR, with one record for every CDR3 protein. The sample lists approximately 550,000 distinct CDR3 sequences; about a fifth were seen once. The specimen comprised PBMCs, sampled 15 days after the yellow fever booster vaccination. These receptors originate from a man younger than 40 who received the YFV17D yellow fever vaccine.

A few counts support this clonotype. V and J are TRBV11-2 and TRBJ1-6; D gene uncertain. Germline values: CDR1 SGHAT, CDR2 FQNNGV. V gave up 5 bases and J gave up 5 bases, with 10 bases separating them. The CDR3 spans 14 residues. The chain's CDR3 is CASSPRTNNSPLHF. CDR3 DNA: TGTGCCAGCAGCCCCAGGACCAATAATTCACCCCTCCACTTT. Variable domain in full (rest from reference TRBV11-2 and TRBJ1-6): EAGVAQSPRYKIIEKRQSVAFWCNPISGHATLYWYQQILGQGPKLLIQFQNNGVVDDSQLPKDRFSAERLKGVDSTLKIQPAKLEDSAVYLCASSPRTNNSPLHFGNGTRLTVT.

This chain links TRBV10-3 with TRBJ2-3; 10 positions match TRBD2. Unmatched junction bases numbered 5, after V lost 11 bases and J lost 0 bases. This CDR3 region has 14 residues. Germline-derived CDR1 and CDR2 are ENHRY and SYGVKD. The CDR3, as DNA: TGTGCCGCTACTAGCGGGAAGAGCACAGATACGCAGTATTTT. It codes for CAATSGKSTDTQYF.

This clonotype was picked up a small number of times. The CDR3 nucleotides are TGTGCCAGCAGCCTAGTGGGTTCCGTGGGTACAGATACGCAGTATTTT. Translating it yields CASSLVGSVGTDTQYF. The chain employs TRBV7-2 and TRBJ2-3; D remains unclear. The CDR3 extends over 16 amino acids. From germline, CDR1 is SGHTA and CDR2 FQGNSA. V was clipped by 5 bases and J by 3 bases, with 18 bases between them.

This chain connects TRBV27 to TRBJ1-1; a weak D match, TRBD1 (5 bases). The V and J ends lost 8 bases and 3 bases respectively, with 22 bases between them. CDR3 size: 16 residues. Germline assignment: CDR1 MNHEY and CDR2 SMNVEV (reference sequence). Here the CDR3 DNA reads TGTGCCAGCCGACTAAATTATGGGGCAACTGACACTGAAGCTTTCTTT. Translation gives CASRLNYGATDTEAFF.

This clonotype was seen more than once but under ten times. The chain recombines TRBV9 with TRBJ1-3; TRBD1 matches at 7 bases. After removal of 1 base from V and 8 bases from J, the junction contained 3 bases not matched to a gene. CDR3 size: 13 residues. Germline V gene sequence: CDR1 SGDLS, CDR2 YYNGEE. The CDR3: CASSVQGEDTIYF. CDR3 DNA sequence: TGTGCCAGCAGCGTACAGGGGGAAGACACCATATATTTT.

This sequence joins TRBV14 and TRBJ2-4, with D hard to call. This CDR3 has 13 residues. Trimming cost V 2 bases and J 7 bases, with 9 bases left between them. The germline V gene has CDR1 SGHDN and CDR2 FVKESK. CDR3 residues: CASSQLGWNIQYF. The CDR3 DNA follows: TGTGCCAGCAGCCAACTGGGGTGGAACATTCAGTACTTC. The entire variable domain, with the rest obtained from reference TRBV14 and TRBJ2-4, is as follows: EAGVTQFPSHSVIEKGQTVTLRCDPISGHDNLYWYRRVMGKEIKFLLHFVKESKQDESGMPNNRFLAERTGGTYSTLKVQPAELEDSGVYFCASSQLGWNIQYFGAGTRLSVL.

This chain uses TRBV11-2 with TRBJ2-7; D gene ambiguous. From germline, CDR1 is SGHAT and CDR2 FQNNGV. Deletions cut 5 bases from V and 6 bases from J, with 8 bases between. CDR3 length: 11 residues. CDR3 loop: CASSTYGEQYF. CDR3 sequence (DNA): TGTGCCAGCAGCACGTACGGCGAGCAGTACTTC.

The CDR3 sequence is CASSLSPRYEQFF. The CDR3, as DNA: TGTGCCAGCAGCTTAAGCCCTAGGTATGAGCAGTTCTTC. The chain joins TRBV7-8 to TRBJ2-1, with D uncertain. V lost 2 bases and J 8 bases, leaving 10 bases between the germline ends. From germline, CDR1 is SGHVS and CDR2 FQNEAQ. This CDR3 spans 13 amino acids.

CDR3 coding DNA: TGTGCCTGGGCAGCGAACCATGGAAACATTCAGTACTTC. The encoded protein is CAWAANHGNIQYF. The chain links TRBV30 to TRBJ2-4; D uncertain. Germline V lookup: CDR1 GTSNPN, CDR2 SVGIG (reference sequence). Trimming removed 5 bases from V and 6 bases from J, with 14 bases in between. The CDR3 consists of 13 residues.

This chain joins TRBV15 and TRBJ2-1; D unresolved. This CDR3 has 15 amino acids. Trimming stripped 0 bases from V and 5 bases from J, with 11 bases between. Germline lookup yields CDR1 LNHNV and CDR2 YYDKDF (reference sequence). This CDR3 is CATSREAERHNEQFF. CDR3 DNA sequence: TGTGCCACCAGCAGAGAGGCAGAAAGGCACAATGAGCAGTTCTTC.

This clonotype was detected only a few times. V usage is TRBV20-1 and J usage is TRBJ2-3, with 8 bases lining up with TRBD2. Germline V CDR1 and CDR2: DFQATT, SNEGSKA (reference sequence). Trimming removed 3 bases from V and 6 bases from J; junction bases left unmatched: 5. The CDR3 consists of 13 residues. Here the CDR3 reads CSASGLAGDTQYF. In nucleotides, the CDR3 is TGCAGTGCTAGCGGATTAGCGGGGGATACGCAGTATTTT.

V and J are TRBV6-5 and TRBJ1-1, with D uncertain. Germline V gene sequence: CDR1 MNHEY, CDR2 SVGAGI. The CDR3 has 14 amino acids. The ends were cut back, 0 bases at V and 5 bases at J, with 10 bases in the middle. CDR3 sequence reads: CASSYSPGGTEAFF. In nucleotides, the CDR3 is TGTGCCAGCAGTTACTCTCCGGGCGGAACTGAAGCTTTCTTT.

V gene TRBV27 combines with J gene TRBJ2-5, with 11 bases matching TRBD2. V was pared by 6 bases and J by 5 bases, with 8 bases of the junction left unmatched. The CDR3 has 15 residues. Per the germline V gene, CDR1 is MNHEY and CDR2 is SMNVEV (reference sequence). Here the CDR3 DNA reads TGTGCCAGCAGCAATAGCGGGAGGGCTTGGGAGACCCAGTACTTC. This translates into CASSNSGRAWETQYF.

This rearrangement joins TRBV12-3 or TRBV12-4 to TRBJ2-1; no clear D. This CDR3 is 11 amino acids long. V was clipped by 6 bases and J by 5 bases, with 5 bases between them. CDR3 DNA: TGTGCCAGCAGCCACAACAATGAGCAGTTCTTC. This gives the protein CASSHNNEQFF.

The table lists this clonotype with a count of one. The chain employs TRBV6-1 and TRBJ2-7; 7 nucleotides match TRBD1. In germline, CDR1 is MNHNS, CDR2 SASEGT. J gave up 0 bases and V 7 bases, and 6 bases lay outside the gene matches. The CDR3 consists of 14 residues. CDR3 sequence reads: CASKKWDSSYEQYF. The CDR3 nucleotides are TGTGCCAGCAAAAAATGGGACAGCTCCTACGAGCAGTACTTC.

The gene calls are TRBV20-1 and TRBJ2-7; TRBD2 agrees at 12 bases. Germline values: CDR1 DFQATT, CDR2 SNEGSKA (reference sequence). V shed 5 bases and J 4 bases; nucleotides not matched to a gene: 15. The CDR3 has 17 amino acids. The CDR3 coding sequence is TGCAGTGCTGGTGTCCCCTCTAGCGGGAGGGCGAGTTACGAGCAGTACTTC. It codes for CSAGVPSSGRASYEQYF.

This clonotype was detected a few times. The chain joins TRBV12-3 or TRBV12-4 to TRBJ2-7; D may be TRBD1 or TRBD2 (5 bases each). V was pared by 6 bases and J by 2 bases, with 17 bases between. This CDR3 is built from 15 residues. This CDR3 reads CASSQVRDLTYEQYF. Here the CDR3 DNA reads TGTGCCAGCAGCCAGGTCCGGGACCTTACCTACGAGCAGTACTTC.

This chain uses TRBV6-1 with TRBJ2-7; D is unresolved. Germline V lookup: CDR1 MNHNS, CDR2 SASEGT. Trimming cost V 6 bases and J 5 bases, with 20 bases left between them. The CDR3 runs to 15 residues. CDR3 nucleotides: TGTGCCAGCAGCAATCCATCGGCCCAAGTTAACGAGCAGTACTTC. Amino acids: CASSNPSAQVNEQYF.

This chain joins TRBV7-2 and TRBJ1-6; possible D gene TRBD1, 5 bases. The CDR3 is made up of 14 amino acids. The V gene lost 0 bases and the J gene lost 10 bases, with 10 bases spanning the gap. The germline CDR1 and CDR2 sequences are SGHTA and FQGNSA. CDR3 in amino acids: CASSLAGGPSPLHF. The CDR3 DNA is TGTGCCAGCAGCTTAGCTGGGGGACCGTCACCCCTCCACTTT.

The chain is built from TRBV29-1 and TRBJ2-5, with D perhaps being TRBD1 or TRBD2 (5 bases each). V was clipped by 5 bases and J by 0 bases, with 10 bases between them. The CDR3 loop spans 13 amino acids. The germline V gene has CDR1 SQVTM and CDR2 ANQGSEA. CDR3 DNA sequence: TGCAGCGTTCTCGGGGCCTACCAAGAGACCCAGTACTTC. Its translation is CSVLGAYQETQYF.

This clonotype was recorded a few times. The chain couples TRBV28 to TRBJ1-5; D is perhaps TRBD1 (5 bases). The V end lost 5 bases, the J end lost 5 bases, and 10 bases lay between the germline ends. This CDR3 comprises 13 residues. Germline CDR1 is MDHEN and CDR2 is SYDVKM. The CDR3 protein is CASSVRGDQPQHF. CDR3 sequence (DNA): TGTGCCAGCAGTGTCCGGGGGGATCAGCCCCAGCATTTT.

This clonotype was found a few times. The CDR3 reads CASSRAGGSTGELFF. The CDR3 DNA reads TGCGCCAGCAGCAGAGCGGGAGGGTCCACCGGGGAGCTGTTTTTT. The chain employs TRBV5-1 and TRBJ2-2; 10 positions agree with TRBD2. The trim removed 4 bases at V and 4 bases at J, leaving 4 bases unmatched. The CDR3 consists of 15 residues. Looked up from germline, CDR1 is SGHRS and CDR2 is YFSETQ.

This chain joins TRBV28 and TRBJ2-3; D possibly corresponds to TRBD2 (6 bases). This CDR3 comprises 14 residues. CDR1 and CDR2 from the germline V gene are MDHEN and SYDVKM. Trimming took off 11 bases at V and 6 bases at J, with 21 bases between the two ends. CDR3 protein: CAATTGGIRDTQYF. The CDR3 DNA follows: TGTGCCGCCACGACGGGCGGGATTCGGGATACGCAGTATTTT.

This clonotype was seen a few times. J is TRBJ2-7 and V is TRBV19; no reliable D call. Trimming took off 3 bases at V and 1 base at J, with 10 bases between the two ends. The CDR3 is 14 amino acids. Germline-derived CDR1 and CDR2 are LNHDA and SQIVND (reference sequence). The CDR3 protein is CASSIHAASYEQYF. CDR3 sequence (DNA): TGTGCCAGTAGTATTCACGCTGCGTCCTACGAGCAGTACTTC.

This clonotype was seen a few times. The V gene is TRBV10-3, the J gene TRBJ2-4, with no clear D. This CDR3 is 13 amino acids long. The V gene's germline CDR1 is ENHRY and CDR2 SYGVKD. V was clipped by 0 bases and J by 5 bases, with 5 bases between them. CDR3 sequence (DNA): TGTGCCATCAGTGAGTCTTTCGAAAACATTCAGTACTTC. It encodes CAISESFENIQYF.

This clonotype was detected only a few times. The V and J genes are TRBV12-3 or TRBV12-4 and TRBJ2-3; D is possibly TRBD1 or TRBD2 (5 bases each). The V end was cut by 3 bases, the J end by 10 bases, with 17 bases between. CDR3 length: 14 residues. CDR3 protein: CASSLSGATRAQYF. The CDR3 DNA follows: TGTGCCAGCAGTTTGTCCGGGGCAACGAGGGCGCAGTATTTT.

This clonotype has only a few counts. The chain links TRBV11-2 to TRBJ2-1; the D is unclear. V lost 3 bases and J 9 bases, leaving 9 bases between the germline ends. Germline CDR1 and CDR2: SGHAT and FQNNGV. The CDR3 consists of 12 residues. The CDR3 protein is CASSLSVVEQFF. Here the CDR3 DNA reads TGTGCCAGCAGCTTGAGCGTGGTTGAGCAGTTCTTC. Full variable domain (outside the CDR3, taken from reference TRBV11-2 and TRBJ2-1): EAGVAQSPRYKIIEKRQSVAFWCNPISGHATLYWYQQILGQGPKLLIQFQNNGVVDDSQLPKDRFSAERLKGVDSTLKIQPAKLEDSAVYLCASSLSVVEQFFGPGTRLTVL.

The chain uses TRBV27 and TRBJ2-1; the D gene is possibly TRBD2 (6 bases). Germline V gene data show CDR1 as MNHEY and CDR2 as SMNVEV (reference sequence). The CDR3 has 15 amino acids. Trimming took off 6 bases at V and 4 bases at J, with 16 bases between the two ends. For the CDR3, the DNA is TGTGCCAGCAGGGGACTCAATTTGCCATACAATGAGCAGTTCTTC. Amino acids: CASRGLNLPYNEQFF.

This clonotype was seen a handful of times. The rearrangement uses TRBV3-1 and TRBJ2-5, with no clear D. V lost 1 base and J lost 5, with 14 bases in between. This CDR3 spans 15 amino acids. In germline, CDR1 is LGHDT, CDR2 YNNKEL (reference sequence). This CDR3 reads CASSQGLGKVETQYF. The CDR3 nucleotides are TGTGCCAGCAGCCAAGGGCTGGGGAAAGTGGAGACCCAGTACTTC.

This clonotype was detected a few times. V is TRBV4-2 and J is TRBJ2-3, with 15 bases matching TRBD2. V dropped 0 bases and J dropped 6; count of bases not matched to a gene: 4. The germline CDR1 and CDR2 sequences are LGHNA and YNFKEQ. The CDR3 is made up of 17 amino acids. The CDR3 is CASSQDPGTSGRDTQYF. The CDR3 nucleotides read TGTGCCAGCAGCCAAGACCCCGGGACTAGCGGGAGGGATACGCAGTATTTT.

This clonotype was detected a few times. The gene calls are TRBV20-1 and TRBJ1-1; 7 bases are a match to TRBD1. CDR3 length: 14 residues. The germline CDR1 and CDR2 sequences are DFQATT and SNEGSKA (reference sequence). J lost 4 bases, V lost 2 bases, and 7 bases had no gene match. The CDR3 sequence is CSARRQGGSTEAFF. CDR3 sequence (DNA): TGCAGTGCTAGACGACAGGGAGGGTCCACTGAAGCTTTCTTT.

In this sample, this clonotype turned up a few times. CDR3 region: CASSPRTYSTDTQYF. DNA for the CDR3: TGTGCCAGCAGCCCCCGGACCTATAGCACAGATACGCAGTATTTT. V and J are TRBV7-9 and TRBJ2-3; D gene unclear. V lost 5 bases, J lost 0 bases, and 12 bases lay in between. This CDR3 comprises 15 residues. CDR1 is SEHNR and CDR2 is FQNEAQ in the germline V gene (reference sequence).